This paragraph reports one T cell receptor (beta chain). What it recognizes is unknown. Researchers ran the PCR with 60 Vbeta and 13 Jbeta primers. Sequencing was performed with immunoSEQ multiplex PCR; in TCRdb, only in-frame clones are kept and a portion is missing. Of more than 150,000 clones listed, 80% to 85% are singletons. The data were taken from a study of cytomegalovirus exposure and HLA in healthy donors. Background on the study: Ancestry clustering placed 70% to 90% of more than 350 genotyped donors in the Caucasian-associated cluster. Findings of the study overall: Most TCR beta V segments were productive about 87% or about 30% of the time in an earlier analysis. Researchers reported in a later analysis that a missense DCLRE1C variant was tied to TCR beta V- and J-gene trimming.

The CDR3 contains 15 residues. V was shortened by 3 bases and J by 0 bases, with 10 bases between the two germline ends. The germline gives CDR1 SGDLS, CDR2 YYNGEE. This chain joins TRBV9 and TRBJ1-3, with D hard to call. The sample taken for sequencing was PBMCs. The TCR originated in a woman aged 25 to 39 in good health and CMV-seronegative. The CDR3 DNA is TGTGCCAGCAGCGCCGGCGACAACTCTGGAAACACCATATATTTT. Translated: CASSAGDNSGNTIYF.